This T cell receptor beta chain emerged from a study of human T cells and chemical hapten exposure. Study-level information: Each patient's scalp received weekly diphenylcyclopropenone throughout the approximately 23-week study.

General observations from the study: As patch test score rose, PT1 expanded TCR counts tended to rise as well.

Time point of the sample: patch test 1, 2 weeks after DPC sensitization. Sample treatment: therapeutic diphenylcyclopropenone sensitization with weekly scalp DPC. Comment on this clonotype: Its target is not known.

TCRdb analysed the RACE reads with MiXCR anew, one entry per CDR3 protein. This table holds approximately 400,000 distinct CDR3 sequences, around 4.8% found once. The sequence derives from a woman between 50 and 59 years old with alopecia areata. Some clones in this sample may be carry-over from other donors' samples. The starting material was whole blood, obtained in connection with sensitization to the hapten diphenylcyclopropenone (DPC).

Here the CDR3 DNA reads TGTGCCAGTAGGCCGCGTGGCGGAGGGACCCAGTACTTC. Translation: CASRPRGGGTQYF. V is TRBV19 and J is TRBJ2-5; weak D call: TRBD2 (5 bases). Trimming pared 6 bases from V and 7 bases from J, leaving 15 bases between. CDR3 length equals 13 residues. Looked up from germline, CDR1 is LNHDA and CDR2 is SQIVND (reference sequence).